Sequencing of this TCR beta chain was carried out in a study of blood T cells in healthy people across ages. Study in general: Per two T cells, template switching captured roughly one barcoded beta molecule.

Using a J-beta primer mix together with a sample-barcoded 5' primer, a second PCR was run for about 6 to 11 cycles. Each cDNA was tagged by a template-switch adaptor containing 12 random nucleotides. In TCRdb, the 5' RACE reads were re-called with MiXCR into one record per CDR3 protein. The sample shows roughly 800,000 distinct CDR3 sequences, about three fifths of them seen only once. In its sample, this clonotype was seen a few times. As yet, its antigen is unknown. Trimming removed 0 bases at V and 3 bases at J, with 7 bases between. The CDR3 is 14 amino acids. CDR1 is LGHNA and CDR2 is YSLEER in the germline V gene. Per sample, extraction of total RNA gave at least 5.5 micrograms in every case. The study, taken as a whole, reports: Observed TCR beta diversity per million T cells went down as age went up. This fall followed a roughly linear course with age.

The rearrangement links TRBV4-3 to TRBJ2-3; D perhaps matches TRBD2 (5 bases). The sequenced sample consisted of blood. This receptor was taken from a man in his thirties or forties in good health. The CDR3 sequence is CASSQELATDTQYF. The CDR3 nucleotides are TGCGCCAGCAGCCAAGAGCTAGCAACAGATACGCAGTATTTT.